Listed below are T cell receptor beta chains from one sample, sequenced in a study of T cell changes during pregnancy in multiple sclerosis. Repertoires were generated with immunoSEQ multiplex PCR, while TCRdb's copy carries only in-frame clones and drops some. The profile covers tens of thousands of clones, with approximately 92% appearing a single time and around 0.5% taken by the ten largest. Material: CD4+ T cells from peripheral blood mononuclear cells, obtained after pregnancy. All receptors come from a female donor with multiple sclerosis, enrolled in a pregnancy study. The CDR3 runs from the conserved cysteine through the conserved F or W. The D gene is left open where the match is weak. Size is omitted from some rows. Given values are once, few, many or a class for expanded clones.

j_call v_call clone_size d_call cdr3_nt cdr3_aa
TRBJ1-2 TRBV2 . . TGTGCCAGCAGCCTAGAGGGACAAACCTTC CASSLEGQTF
TRBJ2-1 TRBV7-6 . TRBD1 TGTGCCAGCAGTGTCGCTGGGACAGGGGGAACCTCCTACAATGAGCAGTTCTTC CASSVAGTGGTSYNEQFF
TRBJ2-6 TRBV29-1 . . TGCAGCGTTGATTCGGGGGCCAACGTCCTGACTTTC CSVDSGANVLTF
TRBJ2-4 TRBV11-3 . . TGTGCCAGCAGCTTGCTGGGAGCTACCGGCAAAAACATTCAGTACTTC CASSLLGATGKNIQYF
TRBJ1-1 TRBV29-1 . . TGCAGCGTTAAGACAGGAGTCGGCACTGAAGCTTTCTTT CSVKTGVGTEAFF
TRBJ2-1 TRBV19 . . TGTGCCAGTAGTATTCAAGGGGCGCGGGAGCAGTTCTTC CASSIQGAREQFF
TRBJ1-1 TRBV10-3 . . TGTGCCATCAGCGGGTTGACTGAAGCTTTCTTT CAISGLTEAFF
TRBJ1-5 TRBV2 . . TGTGCCAGCAGTGAAGGGTGGCAGGGAACGTCAAATCAGCCCCAGCATTTT CASSEGWQGTSNQPQHF
TRBJ1-3 TRBV19 . . TGTGCCAGTAGAAGGGGGTCGGACACCATATATTTT CASRRGSDTIYF
TRBJ2-5 TRBV5-1 . TRBD1 TGCGCCAGCAGCCCGACAGGGGGCGGCTCGGGAGAGACCCAGTACTTC CASSPTGGGSGETQYF
TRBJ2-3 TRBV27 . . TGTGCCAGCAGCTCCGTACTAGTTCCCACAGATACGCAGTATTTT CASSSVLVPTDTQYF
TRBJ2-5 TRBV14 . TRBD1 TGTGCCAGCAGCTTTGGACAGGCGAAAGAGACCCAGTACTTC CASSFGQAKETQYF
TRBJ2-3 TRBV9 . . TGTGCCTCCCGTGGGACAAGCACAGATACGCAGTATTTT CASRGTSTDTQYF
TRBJ2-1 TRBV30 once TRBD1 TGTGCCTGGAGCGGGACAGGGGTCAATGAGCAGTTCTTC CAWSGTGVNEQFF
TRBJ2-3 TRBV5-4 . TRBD1 TGTGCCAGCAGCCCCGGGGCTCCCAGGGGGCTCACAGATACGCAGTATTTT CASSPGAPRGLTDTQYF
TRBJ2-3 TRBV5-1 . TRBD2 TGCGCCAGCAGTTCAAGACTAGCGGGAGAGTCAGATACGCAGTATTTT CASSSRLAGESDTQYF
TRBJ1-2 TRBV15 few . TGTGCCACCAGCAGAGATGAGCGATTTTATGGCTACACCTTC CATSRDERFYGYTF
TRBJ2-5 TRBV10-3 . TRBD2 TGTGCCATATCGACGGGGCTAGCGGGAGGGCCGGGAGAGACCCAGTACTTC CAISTGLAGGPGETQYF
TRBJ2-7 TRBV4-2 . . TGTGCCAGCAGCCAAGAAGTCGCGGAAAGCTCCTACGAGCAGTACTTC CASSQEVAESSYEQYF
TRBJ2-7 TRBV4-1 once . TGCGCCAGCAGCCAAGCCCGCGGGATTGACGAGCAGTACTTC CASSQARGIDEQYF
TRBJ1-3 TRBV9 . . TGTGCCAGCAGCGTTACAGAACACACCATATATTTT CASSVTEHTIYF
TRBJ2-1 TRBV5-8 . . TGTGCCAGCAGCCAGTACAATGAGCAGTTCTTC CASSQYNEQFF
TRBJ2-1 TRBV28 . TRBD2 TGTGCCAGCAGTGCGGGACTAGCGGAGTACAATGAGCAGTTCTTC CASSAGLAEYNEQFF
TRBJ1-5 TRBV19 . . TGTGCCAGTAACGTACAGGGAGACCAGCCCCAGCATTTT CASNVQGDQPQHF
TRBJ2-1 TRBV28 . TRBD1 TGTGCCAGCAGTCCCGTAGGGACAGGGGTTAATGAGCAGTTCTTC CASSPVGTGVNEQFF
TRBJ1-4 TRBV18 once TRBD1 TGTGCCAGCTCATTTCGACAGGGGACTAATGAAAAACTGTTTTTT CASSFRQGTNEKLFF
TRBJ2-6 TRBV5-1 . TRBD2 TGCGCCAGCAGCTCGGGACTAGCGGGAGGATATGGGGCCAACGTCCTGACTTTC CASSSGLAGGYGANVLTF
TRBJ2-5 TRBV29-1 once . TGCAGCGTTGAAGAGACTAGTAGGGAGACCCAGTACTTC CSVEETSRETQYF
TRBJ2-3 TRBV7-2 . TRBD2 TGTGCCAGCAGCCTGACCGGGACTAGCGGTCGGGTTAATACGCAGTATTTT CASSLTGTSGRVNTQYF
TRBJ2-7 TRBV4-3 . TRBD2 TGCGCCAGCAGCCAAGGGACTAGCGGGACAACGGGGGAGCAGTACTTC CASSQGTSGTTGEQYF
TRBJ2-1 TRBV28 . . TGTGCCAGCAGTTTTTCGGGACTCGCCTCCTACAATGAGCAGTTCTTC CASSFSGLASYNEQFF
TRBJ1-2 TRBV21-1 . . TGTGCCAGCAGCCCTCACCTCTCCCGGGAAGGGCCTAATGGCTACACCTTC CASSPHLSREGPNGYTF
TRBJ2-3 TRBV13 . TRBD2 TGTGCCAGCACCACACGGGTGGCGGGAGGGACCACAGATACGCAGTATTTT CASTTRVAGGTTDTQYF
TRBJ1-1 TRBV4-3 once TRBD1 TGCGCCAGCAGCCAAGAGGAACAGGGGGCCGCTGAAGCTTTCTTT CASSQEEQGAAEAFF
TRBJ1-1 TRBV14 . . TGTGCCAGCAGCCAAGCCGTCGCCAGGAACACTGAAGCTTTCTTT CASSQAVARNTEAFF
TRBJ1-2 TRBV7-6 few TRBD1 TGTGCCAGCAGCTTAGGGGCAGGGGGCGCCTTTGGCTACACCTTC CASSLGAGGAFGYTF
TRBJ1-5 TRBV28 . . TGTGCCAGCAGTTTTAGGGGGAAACAGCCCCAGCATTTT CASSFRGKQPQHF
TRBJ1-4 TRBV6-6 . TRBD1 TGTGCCAGCAGTTACTCCGGGACAGGAGGGGAAAAACTGTTTTTT CASSYSGTGGEKLFF
TRBJ1-5 TRBV4-2 . . TGTGCCAGCAGCCAAGAACCCCGGGGGACCCGCGGTCAGCCCCAGCATTTT CASSQEPRGTRGQPQHF
TRBJ2-3 TRBV25-1 . . TGTGCCAGCAGTGTGGGGACTTCTGTTGGCACAGATACGCAGTATTTT CASSVGTSVGTDTQYF
TRBJ2-5 TRBV30 once TRBD1 TGTGCCTGGAGTGGGGACAGGGGGCGAGAGACCCAGTACTTC CAWSGDRGRETQYF
TRBJ1-1 TRBV28 . TRBD1 TGTGCCAGCAGTTTTTGGGCCGGGACAGGGGTAGCGGTGGCTTTCTTT CASSFWAGTGVAVAFF
TRBJ2-1 TRBV19 once TRBD1 TGTGCCAGTAGTAAGAACACAGGGACAGGGGGCCTCTACAATGAGCAGTTCTTC CASSKNTGTGGLYNEQFF
TRBJ2-1 TRBV19 . TRBD1 TGTGCCAGTAGTATGCCGGGACAGGGCTACAATGAGCAGTTCTTC CASSMPGQGYNEQFF
TRBJ2-3 TRBV5-4 . TRBD2 TGTGCCAGCAGCGGGGGGGAGGGGAGTATAGATACGCAGTATTTT CASSGGEGSIDTQYF
TRBJ2-1 TRBV18 . TRBD2 TGTGCCAGCTCGTTACTAGCGGGAGGGCCCAATGAGCAGTTCTTC CASSLLAGGPNEQFF
TRBJ1-1 TRBV13 . . TGTGCCAGCAGCCCGGGAGTCCGATCCACTGAAGCTTTCTTT CASSPGVRSTEAFF
TRBJ1-5 TRBV5-6 . . TGTGCCAGCAGCCCCAGTTGGAGAAGCAATCAGCCCCAGCATTTT CASSPSWRSNQPQHF
TRBJ1-1 TRBV6-5 . . TGTGCCAGCAGGCAGGGAAGCACTGAAGCTTTCTTT CASRQGSTEAFF
TRBJ2-1 TRBV19 . . TGTGCCAGTAGTAAAGTGGGAGGGGGGATAAGTGGGCTTATTAGGAATGAGCAGTTCTTC CASSKVGGGISGLIRNEQFF
TRBJ1-3 TRBV6-5 once TRBD1 TGTGCCAGCAGTTACGCTACAGGGGCCTCTGGAAACACCATATATTTT CASSYATGASGNTIYF
TRBJ1-5 TRBV5-6 once . TGTGCCAGCAGCTTGGGGGGTAAGGGGTATCAGCCCCAGCATTTT CASSLGGKGYQPQHF
TRBJ2-2 TRBV7-3 . . TGTGCCAGCAGCTTACTACCCGGCGCGGGCACCGGGGAGCTGTTTTTT CASSLLPGAGTGELFF
TRBJ2-5 TRBV4-3 . TRBD2 TGCGCCAGCAGCCAAGAAGGGGCGGGAGGGGCGGAGACCCAGTACTTC CASSQEGAGGAETQYF
TRBJ1-5 TRBV5-8 . . TGTGCCAGCAGCTTGATTCAGGGAAGCGATCAGCCCCAGCATTTT CASSLIQGSDQPQHF
TRBJ1-2 TRBV5-1 . . TGCGCCAGCAGCCCCCTCGGGGGTGACTATGGCTACACCTTC CASSPLGGDYGYTF
TRBJ2-3 TRBV9 . . TGTGCCAGCAACCCGGGAGCGGGTCGAGCAGATACGCAGTATTTT CASNPGAGRADTQYF
TRBJ1-2 TRBV7-6 . . TGTGCCAGCAGCTCAGGTCCCAACTATGGCTACACCTTC CASSSGPNYGYTF